One T cell receptor beta chain is described in this entry. Its antigen remains unidentified. This sample is part of a study of cytomegalovirus exposure and HLA in healthy donors. Overall study findings and caveats: What a later analysis reportedly showed was that an Asian-associated ancestry cluster had fewer N-insertions than the approximately 700-donor mean. In a later analysis, compared with equally common non-associated chains, HLA-associated beta chains were more expanded.

Germline V gene sequence: CDR1 MDHEN, CDR2 SYDVKM. V gave up 8 bases and J gave up 7 bases; unmatched junction bases: 14. The CDR3 sequence is 14 residues long. The PCR made use of 60 Vbeta and 13 Jbeta primers. Here immunoSEQ multiplex PCR was the method, and the copy in TCRdb shows in-frame clones only, minus some. The data contain roughly 160,000 clones, roughly four fifths of them singletons. The receptor comes from a man in his sixties in good health and CMV-seronegative. The sample was PBMCs. This sequence joins TRBV28 and TRBJ2-7, with TRBD2 matching 7 bases. DNA of the CDR3: TGTGCCAGCTCGCCAGCGGGGACCTACGAGGAGCAGTACTTC. Translating it yields CASSPAGTYEEQYF.